Sequencing of this T cell receptor (beta chain) was carried out in a study of PD-1 blockade in classical Hodgkin lymphoma. In the study overall: Patients were administered nivolumab (3 mg/kg intravenously) every 2 weeks. General study findings and limits: Unlike CD8+ TCR diversity, which did not rise significantly by C4D1, CD4+ TCR diversity did. Baseline diversity in complete responders resembled that of newly diagnosed patients.

Looked up from germline, CDR1 is SGDLS and CDR2 is YYNGEE. The V gene end was trimmed by 4 bases and the J gene end by 12 bases; junction bases not matched to a gene: 8. This CDR3 region has 12 residues. Concerning this clone: Its specificity is unknown.

Sample time point: cycle 4 day 1 (C4D1), after 6 weeks of nivolumab. Brentuximab vedotin exposure varied, and every patient relapsed after autologous stem cell transplantation. Sequencing used immunoSEQ multiplex PCR; TCRdb keeps in-frame clones, though not all of them. The data contain about 64,000 clones, 75% to 95% of them singletons. Specimen: peripheral blood mononuclear cells (PBMCs), collected before the fourth cycle of nivolumab. This TCR was recovered from a human donor with classical Hodgkin lymphoma. The genes are TRBV9 and TRBJ2-3; 7 bases are shared with TRBD1. The CDR3 is CASSPQGTEQYF. The CDR3 DNA reads TGTGCCAGCAGCCCCCAAGGGACAGAACAGTATTTT.